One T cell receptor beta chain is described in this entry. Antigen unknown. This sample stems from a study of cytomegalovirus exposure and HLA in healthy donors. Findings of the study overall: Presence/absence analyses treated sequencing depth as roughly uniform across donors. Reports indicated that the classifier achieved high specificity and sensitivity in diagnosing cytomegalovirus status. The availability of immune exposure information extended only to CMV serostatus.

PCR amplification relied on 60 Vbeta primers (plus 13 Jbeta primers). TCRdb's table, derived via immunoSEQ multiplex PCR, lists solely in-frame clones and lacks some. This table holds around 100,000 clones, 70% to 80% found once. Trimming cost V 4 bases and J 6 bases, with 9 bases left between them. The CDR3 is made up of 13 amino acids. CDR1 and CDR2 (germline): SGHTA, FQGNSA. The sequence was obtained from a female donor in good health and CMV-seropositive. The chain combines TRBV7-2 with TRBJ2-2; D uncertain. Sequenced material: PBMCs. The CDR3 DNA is TGTGCCAGCAGCTCCTACGGGTCCGGGGAGCTGTTTTTT. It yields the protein CASSSYGSGELFF.